These 23 T cell receptor beta chains originate from one sample sequenced in a study of blood T cell repertoires in COVID-19. Assay: immunoSEQ multiplex PCR; the TCRdb copy retains only in-frame clones and omits some. The sample records approximately 300,000 clones, just under 90% being singletons. Sample: peripheral blood. These receptors were obtained from a woman aged 45-60 years with COVID-19, enrolled during active disease.

The J gene is TRBJ1-3, the V gene TRBV19, with a possible D match to TRBD1 (5 bases). The CDR3 is 13 amino acids. Germline lookup yields CDR1 LNHDA and CDR2 SQIVND (reference sequence). V lost 4 bases and J lost 7, with 11 bases in between. Written as DNA, the CDR3 is TGTGCCAGTAGTACGACAGCCTATAACACCATATATTTT. This gives the protein CASSTTAYNTIYF.

The chain carries TRBV4-1 and TRBJ2-7, with a tentative D call TRBD1 (6 bases). V was pared by 1 base and J by 6 bases, with 19 bases between. The CDR3 loop spans 16 amino acids. Germline CDR1 reads MGHRA; CDR2 reads YSYEKL. In DNA, the CDR3 is TGCGCCAGCAGCCAAGGGGCCCTCCTGACAGGCCCCGAGCAGTACTTC. It yields the protein CASSQGALLTGPEQYF.

V and J are TRBV28 and TRBJ1-2; no clear D gene. V lost 1 base, J lost 8 bases, and 8 bases lay in between. This CDR3 contains 12 residues. Per the germline V gene, CDR1 is MDHEN and CDR2 is SYDVKM. CDR3 protein: CASSLLGGGYTF. The CDR3 nucleotides are TGTGCCAGCAGTTTATTAGGCGGCGGCTACACCTTC.

In this sample, this clone turned up once. This chain joins TRBV7-9 and TRBJ2-7, with 7 bases fitting TRBD1. V gave up 4 bases and J gave up 0 bases; unmatched junction bases: 9. There are 16 residues in the CDR3. CDR1 SEHNR and CDR2 FQNEAQ come from the germline V gene (reference sequence). The CDR3 DNA sequence: TGTGCCAGCAGCTCTCCGACAGGGCGAAGCTCCTACGAGCAGTACTTC. Protein product: CASSSPTGRSSYEQYF.

This sequence joins TRBV27 and TRBJ1-1; maybe TRBD1 (5 bases). The V end was cut by 0 bases, the J end by 2 bases, with 10 bases between. CDR1 and CDR2 from the germline V gene are MNHEY and SMNVEV (reference sequence). The CDR3 is made up of 15 amino acids. Here the CDR3 reads CASSLSWTPNTEAFF. CDR3 nucleotides: TGTGCCAGCAGTTTATCGTGGACACCCAACACTGAAGCTTTCTTT.

The rearrangement links TRBV29-1 to TRBJ1-4, with 9 positions matching TRBD1. V lost 6 bases, J lost 8 bases, and 4 bases stayed unmatched. This CDR3 spans 12 amino acids. From germline, CDR1 is SQVTM and CDR2 ANQGSEA. CDR3 amino acids: CSVKTGGEKLFF. The CDR3 DNA reads TGCAGCGTGAAGACAGGGGGGGAAAAACTGTTTTTT.

The chain carries TRBV9 and TRBJ1-4; perhaps TRBD1 as D (5 bases). V lost 2 bases and J 5 bases, leaving 13 bases between the germline ends. Germline V gene data show CDR1 as SGDLS and CDR2 as YYNGEE. The CDR3 loop spans 15 amino acids. This chain's CDR3 is CASSVGGSRNEKLFF. The DNA of the CDR3 is TGTGCCAGCAGCGTTGGGGGGTCTAGGAATGAAAAACTGTTTTTT.

V and J are TRBV30 and TRBJ1-5; D gene uncertain. CDR1 GTSNPN and CDR2 SVGIG come from the germline V gene (reference sequence). Trimming left V 1 base short and J 0 bases short, with 7 bases between. The CDR3 length is 14 residues. CDR3 residues: CAWSGGYSNQPQHF. DNA of the CDR3: TGTGCCTGGAGTGGCGGTTATAGCAATCAGCCCCAGCATTTT.

In its sample, this clone was seen many times. This chain uses TRBV30 with TRBJ2-7, with unresolved D. The CDR3 loop spans 18 amino acids. Deletions cut 4 bases from V and 0 bases from J, with 25 bases between. The V gene's germline CDR1 is GTSNPN and CDR2 SVGIG (reference sequence). CDR3 protein: CAWTSKPPRRRHSYEQYF. In DNA form, the CDR3 reads TGTGCCTGGACATCGAAACCCCCGCGACGTAGACACTCCTACGAGCAGTACTTC.

The count of this clone is one. The germline gene is not matched at one end of the junction; a read error may be the cause. This rearrangement joins TRBV7-9 to TRBJ1-2; 9 nucleotides line up with TRBD1. This CDR3 has 14 residues. Germline CDR1 and CDR2: SEHNR and FQNEAQ (reference sequence). The CDR3 region is CASSSPGDRVWFRF. In DNA, the CDR3 is TGTGCCAGCAGCTCCCCCGGGGACAGGGTCTGGTTTCGTTTC. Using reference TRBV7-9 and TRBJ1-2 for the parts outside the CDR3, the full variable domain is DTGVSQNPRHKITKRGQNVTFRCDPISEHNRLYWYRQTLGQGPEFLTYFQNEAQLEKSRLLSDRFSAERPKGSFSTLEIQRTEQGDSAMYLCASSSPGDRVWFRFGSGTRLTVV.

The CDR3 nucleotides are TGTGCCAGTAGATCTGAGTATGGCTACACCTTC. It codes for CASRSEYGYTF. The chain recombines TRBV19 with TRBJ1-2; D gene unclear. CDR3 length equals 11 residues. Germline V gives CDR1 LNHDA, CDR2 SQIVND (reference sequence). Trimming removed 6 bases from V and 5 bases from J, with 7 bases in between.

The chain uses TRBV6-6 and TRBJ2-7; maybe TRBD2 (6 bases). CDR1 is MNHNY, CDR2 SVGAGI, per germline (reference sequence). The CDR3 extends over 19 amino acids. The V end lost 5 bases, the J end lost 6 bases, and 32 bases lay between the germline ends. In nucleotides, the CDR3 is TGTGCCAGCAGTCCTGCTAGTGATACCATAGCTGGGACTTATGGCGAGCAGTACTTC. Amino acids: CASSPASDTIAGTYGEQYF.

The V and J genes are TRBV6-5 and TRBJ2-5; D is perhaps TRBD1 (5 bases). Per the germline V gene, CDR1 is MNHEY and CDR2 is SVGAGI. This CDR3 spans 15 amino acids. Trimming took 6 bases from V and 1 from J, leaving 15 bases between them. The CDR3 region is CASSPRTPFQETQYF. CDR3 DNA sequence: TGTGCCAGCAGCCCGAGGACACCTTTCCAAGAGACCCAGTACTTC.

This clone was detected only once. V is TRBV4-1 and J is TRBJ1-1, with 8 bases matching TRBD1. V was pared by 0 bases and J by 2 bases, with 14 bases of the junction left unmatched. Germline-derived CDR1 and CDR2 are MGHRA and YSYEKL. This CDR3 is 19 amino acids long. The CDR3 nucleotides read TGCGCCAGCAGCCAAGACCCGTCGGGGACAGGACGACTTAACACTGAAGCTTTCTTT. Translating it yields CASSQDPSGTGRLNTEAFF.

The chain couples TRBV4-2 to TRBJ2-7, with TRBD1 matching 7 bases. Germline V CDR1 and CDR2: LGHNA, YNFKEQ. The ends lost 4 bases at V and 3 bases at J; junction bases unmatched: 6. This CDR3 comprises 14 residues. CDR3 amino acids: CASSPRNRGYEQYF. The CDR3 DNA reads TGTGCCAGCAGCCCCCGGAACAGGGGCTACGAGCAGTACTTC.

This rearrangement joins TRBV7-9 to TRBJ1-4; TRBD1 matches at 10 bases. V dropped 5 bases and J dropped 7; count of bases not matched to a gene: 4. Germline CDR1 and CDR2: SEHNR and FQNEAQ (reference sequence). This CDR3 region has 14 residues. The CDR3 is CASSRDRGSEKLFF. The CDR3 DNA reads TGTGCCAGCAGCCGGGACAGGGGATCTGAAAAACTGTTTTTT.

This sequence joins TRBV6-5 and TRBJ1-1; possible D gene TRBD1, 6 bases. This CDR3 region has 14 residues. V lost 6 bases, J lost 1 base, and 12 bases lay in between. The V gene's germline CDR1 is MNHEY and CDR2 SVGAGI. The CDR3 is CASSKLGGNTEAFF. In DNA form, the CDR3 reads TGTGCCAGCAGCAAGTTAGGGGGGAACACTGAAGCTTTCTTT.

The rearrangement uses TRBV9 and TRBJ2-5, with 7 nucleotides matching TRBD1. From germline, CDR1 is SGDLS and CDR2 YYNGEE. V gave up 4 bases and J gave up 1 base; unmatched junction bases: 7. The CDR3 runs to 15 residues. The CDR3 reads CASSPIGTVQETQYF. CDR3 sequence (DNA): TGTGCCAGCAGCCCTATCGGGACAGTCCAAGAGACCCAGTACTTC.

The chain has TRBV5-1 and TRBJ1-2, with D possibly being TRBD1 (5 bases). The CDR3 covers 12 residues. Germline CDR1 SGHRS, CDR2 YFSETQ. Trimming left V 3 bases short and J 8 bases short, with 11 bases between. In nucleotides, the CDR3 is TGCGCCAGCAGCTCAGGGTTGGGCGGCTACACCTTC. Amino acids: CASSSGLGGYTF.

J is TRBJ1-2 and V is TRBV4-1, with TRBD1 as a possible D gene (5 bases). Germline V CDR1 and CDR2: MGHRA, YSYEKL. The CDR3 totals 19 residues. Trimming stripped 1 base from V and 4 bases from J, with 25 bases between. CDR3 sequence reads: CASSQVAGFSTWGSYGYTF. The CDR3 DNA is TGCGCCAGCAGCCAAGTAGCAGGGTTCTCCACGTGGGGATCCTATGGCTACACCTTC.

This sequence joins TRBV11-2 and TRBJ2-7; 7 nucleotides agree with TRBD1. The CDR3 consists of 17 residues. With V trimmed by 0 bases and J by 2 bases, 10 bases remained unmatched. Germline V CDR1 and CDR2: SGHAT, FQNNGV. CDR3 loop: CASSLDQFRGSTYEQYF. The DNA for the CDR3 is TGTGCCAGCAGCTTAGATCAATTCAGGGGGAGTACCTACGAGCAGTACTTC.

The chain couples TRBV5-1 to TRBJ1-1, with TRBD1 matching 9 bases. V trimming: 3 bases; J trimming: 1 base; junction bases outside the gene matches: 4. The length of the CDR3 is 15 residues. Looked up from germline, CDR1 is SGHRS and CDR2 is YFSETQ. In DNA form, the CDR3 reads TGCGCCAGCAGCTCGAGGACAGGGGAGAACACTGAAGCTTTCTTT. It encodes CASSSRTGENTEAFF.

This chain uses TRBV28 with TRBJ1-2, with 7 nucleotides matching TRBD1. This CDR3 has 17 residues. J was trimmed by 5 bases and V by 8 bases; bases with no gene match: 20. Germline V lookup: CDR1 MDHEN, CDR2 SYDVKM. The chain's CDR3 is CASPSAGGEGAPYGYTF. The CDR3 nucleotides are TGTGCCAGCCCCTCAGCCGGGGGGGAGGGGGCGCCTTATGGCTACACCTTC.